A selection of T cell receptor beta chains follows, all from one sample in a study of OX40 agonist ivuxolimab in advanced cancers. The table came from immunoSEQ multiplex PCR; TCRdb's copy has only in-frame clones and leaves some out. The profile shows about 40,000 clones, around 90% of them singletons. Sample: CD4+ or CD8+ T cells sorted from blood, taken in a trial of the OX40 agonist ivuxolimab. Source of these receptors: an adult with an advanced solid tumor such as melanoma, head and neck, liver or kidney cancer. Both conserved end residues are trimmed from each CDR3. Only some rows state a clone size, as once, few, many or a class for expanded clones.

TRBJ1-1 | NA | TRBV7-6 | ASSAGPLDAF
TRBJ2-5 | NA | TRBV7-9 | ASRNGGTQQETQY
TRBJ2-7 | NA | TRBV7-6 | ASSLALGQVFSYEQY
TRBJ1-1 | NA | TRBV7-6 | ASSLAAGEAF
TRBJ1-4 | NA | TRBV6-1 | ASSGQYTNEKLF
TRBJ2-7 | NA | TRBV11-2 | ASSSGVQEQY
TRBJ1-1 | once | TRBV11-2 | ASSLVGGGTEAF
TRBJ2-1 | NA | TRBV11-2 | ASSLRAGGYNEQF
TRBJ1-1 | NA | TRBV6-4 | ASSDGGTEAF
TRBJ2-7 | NA | TRBV11-2 | ASSLAPSLDEQY
TRBJ1-2 | NA | TRBV29-1 | SVRRSYGYT
TRBJ2-7 | NA | TRBV6-6 | ASSFGPWVGYEQY
TRBJ1-1 | NA | TRBV29-1 | SVPESEAF
TRBJ2-7 | NA | TRBV7-8 | ASSPMIEFPYEQY
TRBJ2-6 | NA | TRBV19 | ASSIPPGQGPISGANVLT
TRBJ1-1 | once | TRBV6-5 | ASSGRNTEAF
TRBJ2-1 | NA | TRBV7-9 | ASSLVERGEQF
TRBJ1-2 | once | TRBV27 | ASSLSPGASIDHGYT
TRBJ2-7 | NA | TRBV20-1 | SARGSYEQY
TRBJ2-1 | NA | TRBV5-8 | ASSLLVRGSSYNEQF
TRBJ2-1 | medium-sized | TRBV4-1 | ASSQDPLGGDEQF
TRBJ2-7 | NA | TRBV27 | ASIPLTSPGQPSYEQY
TRBJ1-5 | NA | TRBV4-1 | TSSQRTRGNQPQH